These 14 T cell receptor beta chains originate from one sample sequenced in a study of shared clonotypes between healthy human individuals. Repertoires were generated with immunoSEQ multiplex PCR, while TCRdb's copy carries only in-frame clones and drops some. The data show about 2.1 million clones, with roughly 91% seen just once and about 1.8% held by the top ten. Naive CD8 cells were CD45RO-negative, positively selected for CCR7, excluding terminally differentiated effector memory CD45RA+ cells. Source material: naive CD8+ T cells from PBMCs. These receptor sequences come from a man between 18 and 29 years old in good health. Some clones in this sample may be carry-over from other donors' samples.

The chain carries TRBV29-1 and TRBJ2-7; 8 bases line up with TRBD1. The CDR3 contains 15 residues. Trimming took 1 base from V and 2 from J; bases not matched to a gene: 7. Germline values: CDR1 SQVTM, CDR2 ANQGSEA. The CDR3 reads CSVEVQDRVAYEQYF. As DNA, the CDR3 is TGCAGCGTTGAAGTTCAGGACAGGGTTGCCTACGAGCAGTACTTC.

The chain couples TRBV15 to TRBJ2-2; tentatively, D is TRBD1 or TRBD2 (6 bases each). The V and J ends lost 0 bases and 6 bases respectively, with 17 bases between them. Germline values: CDR1 LNHNV, CDR2 YYDKDF (reference sequence). CDR3 length: 17 amino acids. CDR3 in amino acids: CATSRDFGGPSAGELFF. DNA of the CDR3: TGTGCCACCAGCAGAGATTTTGGGGGGCCGAGCGCCGGGGAGCTGTTTTTT. The full variable domain, completed using reference TRBV15 and TRBJ2-2, is DAMVIQNPRYQVTQFGKPVTLSCSQTLNHNVMYWYQQKSSQAPKLLFHYYDKDFNNEADTPDNFQSRRPNTSFCFLDIRSPGLGDTAMYLCATSRDFGGPSAGELFFGEGSRLTVL.

The chain employs TRBV6-5 and TRBJ2-7, with a tentative D call TRBD2 (6 bases). CDR3 size: 13 residues. Germline CDR1 MNHEY, CDR2 SVGAGI. V lost 8 bases to trimming and J lost 0 bases, with 11 bases between them. This chain's CDR3 is CASGGTDSYEQYF. As DNA, the CDR3 is TGTGCCAGCGGGGGGACGGACTCCTACGAGCAGTACTTC.

This clone came up once. V and J are TRBV2 and TRBJ2-7, with 7 bases identical to TRBD1. V lost 7 bases and J lost 3; bases outside the gene matches: 3. CDR3 length equals 12 residues. In germline, CDR1 is SNHLY, CDR2 FYNNEI. The CDR3: CASTGTDYEQYF. The CDR3 DNA is TGTGCCAGCACCGGGACAGACTACGAGCAGTACTTC. Combining the CDR3 with reference TRBV2 and TRBJ2-7 gives the whole variable domain EPEVTQTPSHQVTQMGQEVILRCVPISNHLYFYWYRQILGQKVEFLVSFYNNEISEKSEIFDDQFSVERPDGSNFTLKIRSTKLEDSAMYFCASTGTDYEQYFGPGTRLTVT.

This rearrangement joins TRBV5-1 to TRBJ2-7, with 9 bases lining up with TRBD1. The V gene end was trimmed by 1 base and the J gene end by 0 bases; junction bases not matched to a gene: 2. CDR1 and CDR2 from the germline V gene are SGHRS and YFSETQ. The CDR3 extends over 15 amino acids. DNA of the CDR3: TGCGCCAGCAGCTTGCAGGACAGGGGCTCCTACGAGCAGTACTTC. Its protein product is CASSLQDRGSYEQYF.

The CDR3 nucleotides are TGTGCCAGCAGTTTATTAAGTAGCGGGAGAGGCTACGAGCAGTACTTC. Encoded protein: CASSLLSSGRGYEQYF. This chain connects TRBV28 to TRBJ2-7, with TRBD2 matching over 9 bases. The CDR3 spans 16 residues. J was trimmed by 3 bases and V by 1 base; bases with no gene match: 7. Germline CDR1 and CDR2: MDHEN and SYDVKM.

The rearrangement joins TRBV28 to TRBJ2-5, with D maybe TRBD1 (6 bases). CDR1 and CDR2 from the germline V gene are MDHEN and SYDVKM. CDR3 size: 15 residues. Between the trimmed V and J ends, which lost 3 bases and 2 bases, there was a span of 13 bases. CDR3 DNA: TGTGCCAGCAGTTTTCGCCGACAGGAGCAAGAGACCCAGTACTTC. This gives the protein CASSFRRQEQETQYF.

The genes are TRBV6-1 and TRBJ2-1, with 7 bases identical to TRBD1. CDR3 length: 12 residues. Germline V lookup: CDR1 MNHNS, CDR2 SASEGT. V gave up 7 bases and J gave up 8 bases; unmatched junction bases: 5. The CDR3 sequence is CASKKGAYEQFF. CDR3 DNA sequence: TGTGCCAGCAAAAAGGGGGCCTATGAGCAGTTCTTC.

The J gene is TRBJ2-7, the V gene TRBV7-9; D is possibly TRBD1 (6 bases). Looked up from germline, CDR1 is SEHNR and CDR2 is FQNEAQ (reference sequence). The CDR3 is 12 amino acids. V shed 3 bases and J shed 6 bases, with 9 bases lying between them. The CDR3: CASSFTGSEQYF. The DNA of the CDR3 is TGTGCCAGCAGCTTTACAGGGTCCGAGCAGTACTTC.

The chain employs TRBV10-3 and TRBJ2-3; weak D call: TRBD1 (5 bases). The germline V gene encodes CDR1 ENHRY and CDR2 SYGVKD. V lost 3 bases and J lost 0, with 7 bases in between. This CDR3 has 14 amino acids. The CDR3 sequence is CAISEDSSTDTQYF. CDR3 nucleotides: TGTGCCATCAGTGAAGACAGTAGCACAGATACGCAGTATTTT.

The chain combines TRBV7-8 with TRBJ2-2; 8 bases agree with TRBD2. The CDR3 is made up of 15 amino acids. V shed 1 base, J shed 5 bases, and the junction held 3 bases outside the gene matches. Germline V gene sequence: CDR1 SGHVS, CDR2 FQNEAQ. CDR3 sequence: CASSLVTGGTGELFF. DNA of the CDR3: TGTGCCAGCAGCTTAGTTACGGGAGGGACCGGGGAGCTGTTTTTT.

The chain joins TRBV9 to TRBJ2-2, with D hard to call. The CDR3 runs 16 residues. With 3 bases removed from V and 6 bases from J, the gap between germline ends came to 18 bases. From germline, CDR1 is SGDLS and CDR2 YYNGEE. The CDR3 is CASSGIRAASAGELFF. CDR3 bases: TGTGCCAGCAGCGGCATACGCGCGGCGTCGGCCGGGGAGCTGTTTTTT.

The rearrangement joins TRBV6-6 to TRBJ1-2; weak D call: TRBD1 (5 bases). The CDR3 consists of 15 residues. V was trimmed by 3 bases and J by 2 bases, leaving 13 bases between them. Looked up from germline, CDR1 is MNHNY and CDR2 is SVGAGI (reference sequence). CDR3: CASSYPGTVNYGYTF. The CDR3 DNA follows: TGTGCCAGCAGTTATCCCGGGACGGTAAACTATGGCTACACCTTC.

This chain connects TRBV7-9 to TRBJ2-7; D possibly matches TRBD1 or TRBD2 (5 bases each). The CDR3 totals 15 residues. CDR1 SEHNR and CDR2 FQNEAQ come from the germline V gene (reference sequence). Trimming took off 4 bases at V and 0 bases at J, with 13 bases between the two ends. As DNA, the CDR3 is TGTGCCAGCAGCTACGCCGGGACGGTCTCCTACGAGCAGTACTTC. As protein: CASSYAGTVSYEQYF.